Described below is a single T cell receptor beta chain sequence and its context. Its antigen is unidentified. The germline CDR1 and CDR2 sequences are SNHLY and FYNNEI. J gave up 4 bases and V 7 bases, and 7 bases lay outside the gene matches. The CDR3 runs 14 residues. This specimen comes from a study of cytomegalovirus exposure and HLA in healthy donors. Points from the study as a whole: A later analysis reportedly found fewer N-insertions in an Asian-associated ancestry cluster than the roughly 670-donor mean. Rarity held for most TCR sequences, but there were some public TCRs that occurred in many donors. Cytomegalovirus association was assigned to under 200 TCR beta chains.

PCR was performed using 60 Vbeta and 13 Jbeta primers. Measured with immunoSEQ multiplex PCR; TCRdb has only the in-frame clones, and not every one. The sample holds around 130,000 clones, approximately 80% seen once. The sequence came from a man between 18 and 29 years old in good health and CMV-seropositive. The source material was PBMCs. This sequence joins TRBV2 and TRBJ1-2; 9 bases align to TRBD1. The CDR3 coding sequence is TGTGCCAGCAAAAATGACAGGGGGGTCTATGGCTACACCTTC. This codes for CASKNDRGVYGYTF.